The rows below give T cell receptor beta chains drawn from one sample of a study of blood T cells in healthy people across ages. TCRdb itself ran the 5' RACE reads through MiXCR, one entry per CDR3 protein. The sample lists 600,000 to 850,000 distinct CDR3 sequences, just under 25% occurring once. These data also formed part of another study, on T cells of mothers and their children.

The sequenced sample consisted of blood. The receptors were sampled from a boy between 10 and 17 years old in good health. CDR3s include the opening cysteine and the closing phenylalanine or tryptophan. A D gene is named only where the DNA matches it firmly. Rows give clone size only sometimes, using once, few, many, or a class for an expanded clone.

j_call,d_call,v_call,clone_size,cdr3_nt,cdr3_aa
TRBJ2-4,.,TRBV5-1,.,TGCGCCAGCAGCTGGCATCAAGGGGACATTCAGTGCTTC,CASSWHQGDIQCF
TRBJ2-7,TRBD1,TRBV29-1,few,TGCAGCGGCAGGGACAGCTCCTACGAGCAGTACTTC,CSGRDSSYEQYF
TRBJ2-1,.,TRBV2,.,TGTGCCAGCAGCGGACTGCTACCAAATGAGCAGTTCTTC,CASSGLLPNEQFF
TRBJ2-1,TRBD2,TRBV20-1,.,TGCAGTGCCCTGATAAGGACTAGCGGTCACAATGAGCAGTTCTTC,CSALIRTSGHNEQFF
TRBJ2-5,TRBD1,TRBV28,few,TGTGCCAGCAGTTATACCGGGACAGGGATTCTGGAGACCCAGTACTTC,CASSYTGTGILETQYF
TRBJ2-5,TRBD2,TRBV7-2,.,TGTGCCAGCACCGTAGCGGGAGCGACACTAGAGACCCAGTACTTC,CASTVAGATLETQYF
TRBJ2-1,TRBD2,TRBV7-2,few,TGTGCCGGCAGCTTGGGGATAGGGTCGCTAGCGGGAAAGGGTGAGCAGTTCTTC,CAGSLGIGSLAGKGEQFF
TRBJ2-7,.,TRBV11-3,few,TGTGCCAGCAGCTTATTGGGCAGCCTCGAGCAGTACTTC,CASSLLGSLEQYF
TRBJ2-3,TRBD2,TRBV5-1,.,TGCGCCAGCAGCCCGACCCTAGGGGTAGCGGGAGATTCAGATACGCAGTATTTT,CASSPTLGVAGDSDTQYF
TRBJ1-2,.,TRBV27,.,TGTGCCAGCAGTTTGGGGGTCGGGGTCTATGGCTACACCTTC,CASSLGVGVYGYTF
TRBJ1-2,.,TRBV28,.,TGTGCCAGCAGTTCCCCCGCCGGGCCGAGTAACTATGGCTACACCTTC,CASSSPAGPSNYGYTF
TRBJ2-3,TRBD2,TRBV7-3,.,TGTGCCAGCAGCGGACTAGCGGGAGAAGATACGCAGTATTTT,CASSGLAGEDTQYF
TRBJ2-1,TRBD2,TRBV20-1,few,TGCAGTGTGCGGGAGCGGAACTACAATGAGCAGTTCTTC,CSVRERNYNEQFF